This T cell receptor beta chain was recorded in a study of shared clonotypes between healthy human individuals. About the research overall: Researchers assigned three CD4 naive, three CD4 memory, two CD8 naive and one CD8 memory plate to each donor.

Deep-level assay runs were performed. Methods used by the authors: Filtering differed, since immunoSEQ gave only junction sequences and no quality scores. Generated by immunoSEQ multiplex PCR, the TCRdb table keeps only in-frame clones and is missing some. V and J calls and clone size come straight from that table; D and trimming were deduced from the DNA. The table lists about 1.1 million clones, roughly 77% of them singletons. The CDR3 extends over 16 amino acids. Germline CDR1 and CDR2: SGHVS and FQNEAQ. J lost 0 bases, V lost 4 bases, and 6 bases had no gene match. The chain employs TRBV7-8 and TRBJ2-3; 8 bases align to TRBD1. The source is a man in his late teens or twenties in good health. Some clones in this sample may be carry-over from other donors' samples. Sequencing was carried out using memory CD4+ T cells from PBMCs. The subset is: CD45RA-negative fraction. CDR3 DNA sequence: TGTGCCAGCAGCTCTCAGGGGGCGGGAAGCACAGATACGCAGTATTTT. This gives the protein CASSSQGAGSTDTQYF.